The present entry profiles one T cell receptor beta chain with its context. Time point denoted: baseline, week 1 (first vaccination visit). Treatment indicated: pre-vaccination baseline after standard-of-care therapy. This sample was taken from a study of a mutant IDH1 vaccine in newly diagnosed glioma. Measured with immunoSEQ multiplex PCR; TCRdb has only the in-frame clones, and not every one. Among about 88,000 clones listed, over 70% were seen once. The input for sequencing was PBMCs, taken from a glioma patient treated with radiotherapy, temozolomide or both. This receptor was obtained from a man in his forties or fifties with glioma. Some clones in this sample may be carry-over from other donors' samples.

The CDR3 sequence: CASSSGQGLTGELFF. The CDR3 nucleotides read TGCGCCAGCAGCTCGGGACAGGGTCTAACCGGGGAGCTGTTTTTT. The chain recombines TRBV5-1 with TRBJ2-2; 9 bases line up with TRBD1. This CDR3 is 15 amino acids long. Germline CDR1 reads SGHRS; CDR2 reads YFSETQ. The V and J ends lost 3 bases and 5 bases, in that order; junction bases with no gene match: 5.